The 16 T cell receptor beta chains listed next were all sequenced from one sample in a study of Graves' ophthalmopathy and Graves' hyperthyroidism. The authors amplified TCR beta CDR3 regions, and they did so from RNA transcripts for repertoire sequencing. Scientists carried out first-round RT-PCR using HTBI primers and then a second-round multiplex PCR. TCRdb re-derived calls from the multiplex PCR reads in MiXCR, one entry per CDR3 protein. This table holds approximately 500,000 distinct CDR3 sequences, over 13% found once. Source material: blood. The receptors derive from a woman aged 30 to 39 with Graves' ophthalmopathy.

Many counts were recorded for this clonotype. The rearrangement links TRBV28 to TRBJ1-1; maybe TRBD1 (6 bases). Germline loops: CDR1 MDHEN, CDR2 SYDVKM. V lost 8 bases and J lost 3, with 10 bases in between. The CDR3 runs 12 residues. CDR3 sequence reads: CASQTGYTEAFF. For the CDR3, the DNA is TGTGCCAGCCAGACAGGCTACACTGAAGCTTTCTTT.

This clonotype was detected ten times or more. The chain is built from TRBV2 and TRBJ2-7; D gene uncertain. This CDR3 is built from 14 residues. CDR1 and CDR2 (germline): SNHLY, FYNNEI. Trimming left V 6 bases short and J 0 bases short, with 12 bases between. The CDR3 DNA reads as TGTGCCAGCAGGACCCCGGGTCGCTCCTACGAGCAGTACTTC. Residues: CASRTPGRSYEQYF.

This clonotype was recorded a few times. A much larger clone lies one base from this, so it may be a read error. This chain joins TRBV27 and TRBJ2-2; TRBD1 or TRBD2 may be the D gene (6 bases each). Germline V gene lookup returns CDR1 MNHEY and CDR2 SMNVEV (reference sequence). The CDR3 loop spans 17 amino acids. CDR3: CASSSNLWGANTGEPFF. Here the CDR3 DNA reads TGTGCCAGCAGTTCTAACCTCTGGGGGGCCAACACCGGGGAGCCGTTTTTT.

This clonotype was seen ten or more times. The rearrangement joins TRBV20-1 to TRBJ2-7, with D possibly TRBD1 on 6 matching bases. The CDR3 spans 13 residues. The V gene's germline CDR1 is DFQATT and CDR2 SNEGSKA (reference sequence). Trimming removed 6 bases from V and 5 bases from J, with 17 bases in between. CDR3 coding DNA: TGCAGTGCCTACAGGGATTTAGGGAACGAGCAGTACTTC. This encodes CSAYRDLGNEQYF.

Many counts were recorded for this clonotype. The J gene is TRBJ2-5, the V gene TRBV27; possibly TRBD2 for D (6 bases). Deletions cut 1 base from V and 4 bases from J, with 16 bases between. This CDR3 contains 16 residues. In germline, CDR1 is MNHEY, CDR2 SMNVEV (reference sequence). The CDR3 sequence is CASSLFPGDDIETQYF. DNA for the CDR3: TGTGCCAGCAGTTTATTCCCGGGGGACGATATAGAGACCCAGTACTTC.

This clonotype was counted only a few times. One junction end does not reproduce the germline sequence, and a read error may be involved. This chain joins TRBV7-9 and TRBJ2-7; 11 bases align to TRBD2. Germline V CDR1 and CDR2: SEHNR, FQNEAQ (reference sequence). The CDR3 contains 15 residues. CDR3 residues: CASSSRASGGYERYF. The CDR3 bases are TGTGCCAGCAGCTCGAGAGCTAGCGGGGGGTACGAGCGGTACTTC.

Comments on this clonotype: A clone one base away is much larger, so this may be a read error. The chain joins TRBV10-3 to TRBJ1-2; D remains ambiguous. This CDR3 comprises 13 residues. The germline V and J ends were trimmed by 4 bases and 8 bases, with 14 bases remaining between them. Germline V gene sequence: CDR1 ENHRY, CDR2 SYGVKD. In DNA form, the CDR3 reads TGTGCCATCAGTGTGTCATCGGGGTCCGGCTACACCTTC. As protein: CAISVSSGSGYTF.

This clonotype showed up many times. CDR3 bases: TGTGCCAGCAGTCCTGACAGGGGCTCCTACGAGCAGTACTTC. This codes for CASSPDRGSYEQYF. The chain employs TRBV28 and TRBJ2-7; the match to TRBD1 covers 8 bases. The V segment lost 5 bases and the J segment 0 bases; nucleotides outside the gene matches: 3. The germline gives CDR1 MDHEN, CDR2 SYDVKM. This CDR3 comprises 14 residues.

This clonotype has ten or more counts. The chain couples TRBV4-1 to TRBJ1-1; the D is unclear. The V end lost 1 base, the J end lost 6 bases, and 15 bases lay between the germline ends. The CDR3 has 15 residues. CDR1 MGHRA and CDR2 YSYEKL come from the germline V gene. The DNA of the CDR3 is TGCGCCAGCAGCCAAGCAAGCATGGGTAGGCCTGAAGCTTTCTTT. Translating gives CASSQASMGRPEAFF.

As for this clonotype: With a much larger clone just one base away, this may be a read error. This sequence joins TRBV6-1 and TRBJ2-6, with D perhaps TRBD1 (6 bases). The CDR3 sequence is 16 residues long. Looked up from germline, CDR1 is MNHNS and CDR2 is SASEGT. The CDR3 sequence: CASSRDITSGANFLTF. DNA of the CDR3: TGTGCCAGCAGTCGGGACATCACCTCTGGGGCCAACTTCCTGACTTTC.

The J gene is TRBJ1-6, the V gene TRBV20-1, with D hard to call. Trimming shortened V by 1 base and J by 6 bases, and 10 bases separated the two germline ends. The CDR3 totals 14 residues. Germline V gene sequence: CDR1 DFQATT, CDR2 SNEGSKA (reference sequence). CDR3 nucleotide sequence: TGCAGTGCTAGAGGGAACGAACTTAATTCACCCCTCCACTTT. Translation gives CSARGNELNSPLHF.

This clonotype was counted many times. Here the CDR3 reads CASSPGTSGGPPETQYF. CDR3 DNA sequence: TGTGCCAGCAGTCCTGGGACTAGCGGGGGGCCCCCAGAGACCCAGTACTTC. The chain links TRBV27 to TRBJ2-5; 15 nucleotides match TRBD2. CDR1 is MNHEY and CDR2 is SMNVEV in the germline V gene (reference sequence). The CDR3 is made up of 17 amino acids. V trimming: 5 bases; J trimming: 4 bases; junction bases outside the gene matches: 8.

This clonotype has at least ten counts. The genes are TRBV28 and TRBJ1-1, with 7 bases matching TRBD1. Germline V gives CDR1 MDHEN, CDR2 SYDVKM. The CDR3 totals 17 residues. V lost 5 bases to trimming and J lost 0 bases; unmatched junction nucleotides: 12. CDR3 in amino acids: CASSNLQGRGMNTEAFF. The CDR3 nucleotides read TGTGCCAGCAGTAATCTACAGGGGCGCGGTATGAACACTGAAGCTTTCTTT.

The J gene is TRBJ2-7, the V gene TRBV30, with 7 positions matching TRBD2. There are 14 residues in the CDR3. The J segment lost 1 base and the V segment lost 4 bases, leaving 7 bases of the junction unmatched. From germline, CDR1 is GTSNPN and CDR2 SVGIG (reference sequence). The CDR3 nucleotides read TGTGCCTGGATTGGCGGGAGAGGGTCCTACGAGCAGTACTTC. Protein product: CAWIGGRGSYEQYF. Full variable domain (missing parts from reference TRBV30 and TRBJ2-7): SQTIHQWPATLVQPVGSPLSLECTVEGTSNPNLYWYRQAAGRGLQLLFYSVGIGQISSEVPQNLSASRPQDRQFILSSKKLLLSDSGFYLCAWIGGRGSYEQYFGPGTRLTVT.

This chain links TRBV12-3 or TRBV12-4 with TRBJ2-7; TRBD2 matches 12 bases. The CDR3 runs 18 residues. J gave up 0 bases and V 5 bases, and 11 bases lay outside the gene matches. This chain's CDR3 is CASSLDRELAGGSYEQYF. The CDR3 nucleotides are TGTGCCAGCAGTCTTGACAGGGAACTAGCGGGAGGCTCCTACGAGCAGTACTTC.

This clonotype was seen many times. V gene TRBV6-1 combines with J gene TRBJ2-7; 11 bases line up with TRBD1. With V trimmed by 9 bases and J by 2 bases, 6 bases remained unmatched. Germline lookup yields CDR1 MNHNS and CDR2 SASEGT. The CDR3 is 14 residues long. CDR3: CASKKGQGAYEQYF. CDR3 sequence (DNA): TGTGCCAGTAAGAAGGGACAGGGGGCCTACGAGCAGTACTTC.